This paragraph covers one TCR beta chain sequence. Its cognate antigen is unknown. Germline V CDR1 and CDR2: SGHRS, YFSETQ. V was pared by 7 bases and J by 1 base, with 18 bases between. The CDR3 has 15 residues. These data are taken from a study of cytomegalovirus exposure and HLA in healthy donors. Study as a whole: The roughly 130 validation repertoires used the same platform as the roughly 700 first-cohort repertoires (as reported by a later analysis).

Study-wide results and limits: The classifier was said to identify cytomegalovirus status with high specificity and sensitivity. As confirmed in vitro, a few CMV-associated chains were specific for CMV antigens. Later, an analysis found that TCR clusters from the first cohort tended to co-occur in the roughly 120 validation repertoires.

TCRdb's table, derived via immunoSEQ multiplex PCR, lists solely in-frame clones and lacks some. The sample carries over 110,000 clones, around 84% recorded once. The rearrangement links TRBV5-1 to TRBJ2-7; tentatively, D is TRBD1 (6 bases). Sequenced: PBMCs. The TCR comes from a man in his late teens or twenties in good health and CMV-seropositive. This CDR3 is CASGLTGSSSYEQYF. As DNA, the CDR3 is TGCGCCAGCGGACTTACAGGGTCCTCTTCCTACGAGCAGTACTTC.